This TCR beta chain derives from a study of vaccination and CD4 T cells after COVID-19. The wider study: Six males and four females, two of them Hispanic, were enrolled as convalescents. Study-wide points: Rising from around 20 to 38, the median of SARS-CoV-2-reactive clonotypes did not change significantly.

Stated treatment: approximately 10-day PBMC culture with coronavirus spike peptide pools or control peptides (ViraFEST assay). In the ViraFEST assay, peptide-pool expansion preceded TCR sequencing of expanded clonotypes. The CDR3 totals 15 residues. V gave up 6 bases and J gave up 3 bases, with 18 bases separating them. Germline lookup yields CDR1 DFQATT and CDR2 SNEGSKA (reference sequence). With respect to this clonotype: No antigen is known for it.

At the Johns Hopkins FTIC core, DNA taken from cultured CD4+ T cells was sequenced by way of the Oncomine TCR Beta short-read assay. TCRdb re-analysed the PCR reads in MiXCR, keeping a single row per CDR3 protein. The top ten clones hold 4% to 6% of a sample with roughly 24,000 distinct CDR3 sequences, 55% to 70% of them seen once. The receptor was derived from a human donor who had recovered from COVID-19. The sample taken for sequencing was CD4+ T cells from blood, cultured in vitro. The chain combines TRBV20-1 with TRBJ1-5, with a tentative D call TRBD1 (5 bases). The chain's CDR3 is CSATLSGAPNQPQHF. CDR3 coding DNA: TGCAGTGCAACACTATCCGGGGCCCCCAATCAGCCCCAGCATTTT.